The source of this TCR beta chain is a study of blood T cell repertoires in COVID-19. V dropped 1 base and J dropped 4; count of bases not matched to a gene: 5. The CDR3 extends over 17 amino acids. Germline CDR1 and CDR2: SGHAT and FQNNGV. Assay: immunoSEQ multiplex PCR; the TCRdb copy retains only in-frame clones and omits some. The sample holds 350,000 or so clones, more than 70% seen once. This clonotype was obtained from a woman in her sixties or seventies with COVID-19, enrolled during active disease. Sequencing was performed on peripheral blood. The J gene is TRBJ2-1, the V gene TRBV11-2, with 12 bases lining up with TRBD1. Here the CDR3 reads CASSLVSGQGAYNEQFF. The CDR3 DNA reads as TGTGCCAGCAGCTTAGTCTCGGGACAGGGGGCATACAATGAGCAGTTCTTC.